These 26 T cell receptor beta chains came from one sample sequenced in a study of blood T cell repertoires in COVID-19. Only in-frame clones appear in the TCRdb table, and some are missing; sequencing was by immunoSEQ multiplex PCR. The sample records some 460,000 clones, around 90% being singletons. Source material: PBMCs or T cells enriched from blood (not recorded which). These receptors were taken from a woman aged 18-35 years who had recovered from COVID-19.

This sequence joins TRBV29-1 and TRBJ2-3, with 7 bases lining up with TRBD2. This CDR3 region has 15 residues. In germline, CDR1 is SQVTM, CDR2 ANQGSEA. The ends lost 7 bases at V and 3 bases at J; junction bases unmatched: 13. The CDR3 coding sequence is TGCAGCGCAGTGGGGGGGACCGATCCGACAGATACGCAGTATTTT. It is translated as CSAVGGTDPTDTQYF.

V gene TRBV6-5 combines with J gene TRBJ1-5, with D possibly TRBD1 on 5 matching bases. Deletions cut 5 bases from V and 4 bases from J, with 15 bases between. The CDR3 is made up of 15 amino acids. Germline-derived CDR1 and CDR2 are MNHEY and SVGAGI. The CDR3 nucleotides are TGTGCCAGCAGTCCGCAGGGCTGGGTGAATCAGCCCCAGCATTTT. Translated, it gives CASSPQGWVNQPQHF.

This chain joins TRBV5-1 and TRBJ1-2; 8 nucleotides line up with TRBD1. J gave up 4 bases and V 0 bases, and 5 bases lay outside the gene matches. Germline loops: CDR1 SGHRS, CDR2 YFSETQ. CDR3 length: 15 residues. CDR3 loop: CASSLGGQGAYGYTF. The CDR3 DNA sequence: TGCGCCAGCAGCTTGGGAGGACAGGGTGCCTATGGCTACACCTTC.

V is TRBV6-6 and J is TRBJ1-2; no clear D gene. Germline CDR1 is MNHNY and CDR2 is SVGAGI (reference sequence). This CDR3 is built from 15 residues. V was cut by 2 bases and J by 0 bases, with 10 bases left in between. CDR3 sequence: CASSYRMGTNYGYTF. The CDR3 DNA follows: TGTGCCAGCAGTTACCGCATGGGCACTAACTATGGCTACACCTTC.

V gene TRBV5-6 combines with J gene TRBJ1-2; 9 positions match TRBD1. Germline lookup yields CDR1 SGHDT and CDR2 YYEEEE. The ends lost 2 bases at V and 5 bases at J; junction bases unmatched: 13. The CDR3 loop spans 17 amino acids. The CDR3 spells CASSFRGTGRVGYGYTF. The DNA for the CDR3 is TGTGCCAGCAGCTTCCGTGGGACAGGGCGTGTGGGTTATGGCTACACCTTC.

The chain is built from TRBV5-8 and TRBJ1-6; 9 bases agree with TRBD1. The CDR3 covers 16 residues. The J segment lost 4 bases and the V segment lost 0 bases, leaving 2 bases of the junction unmatched. Germline-derived CDR1 and CDR2 are SGHTS and YDEGEE. The DNA of the CDR3 is TGTGCCAGCAGCTTGGGGACAGGGGCGTATAATTCACCCCTCCACTTT. This translates into CASSLGTGAYNSPLHF.

This chain connects TRBV25-1 to TRBJ1-6; D not resolved. Deletions cut 8 bases from V and 10 bases from J, with 15 bases between. Germline V gives CDR1 MGHDK, CDR2 SYGVNS. The CDR3 contains 13 residues. The CDR3 DNA reads as TGTGCCAGCCTCGGGGTTTTCCACTCACCCCTCCACTTT. Residues: CASLGVFHSPLHF.

The chain joins TRBV5-1 to TRBJ2-5, with 7 positions matching TRBD1. There are 20 residues in the CDR3. Losses at the gene ends were 2 bases for V and 4 bases for J; bases not matched to a gene: 23. In germline, CDR1 is SGHRS, CDR2 YFSETQ. The CDR3 DNA reads as TGCGCCAGCAGCTTTAATCCGAACACAGAGGGGGCCGGAGACCGAGAGACCCAGTACTTC. Protein product: CASSFNPNTEGAGDRETQYF.

The V call is TRBV5-5, the J call TRBJ1-2; D is possibly TRBD1 (6 bases). The CDR3 is made up of 15 amino acids. Per germline, CDR1 SGHKS and CDR2 YYEKEE (reference sequence). The germline V and J ends were trimmed by 4 bases and 2 bases, with 15 bases remaining between them. DNA for the CDR3: TGTGCCAGCAGCCCAGGACAGAGCCCAAACTATGGCTACACCTTC. Translating it yields CASSPGQSPNYGYTF.

V is TRBV12-5 and J is TRBJ2-1; 10 positions match TRBD2. There are 15 residues in the CDR3. Germline CDR1 is LGHNT and CDR2 is FRNRAP. With 6 bases clipped from V and 6 bases from J, the junction kept 8 bases outside the gene matches. CDR3 in amino acids: CASGIVAGGLNEQFF. The CDR3 DNA sequence: TGTGCTAGTGGCATAGTAGCGGGGGGCCTCAATGAGCAGTTCTTC.

The chain links TRBV28 to TRBJ1-2, with D possibly being TRBD1 (5 bases). The V and J ends lost 5 bases and 8 bases respectively, with 15 bases between them. The CDR3 runs to 13 residues. CDR1 and CDR2 from the germline V gene are MDHEN and SYDVKM. CDR3 DNA sequence: TGTGCCAGCAGTGTCCAGGGAGGGAGGGGCTACACCTTC. Its translation is CASSVQGGRGYTF.

The V call is TRBV7-2, the J call TRBJ2-3; no firm D call. The germline CDR1 and CDR2 sequences are SGHTA and FQGNSA. V was pared by 1 base and J by 0 bases, with 8 bases between. The CDR3 runs to 15 residues. The CDR3 sequence is CASSLESRSTDTQYF. CDR3 bases: TGTGCCAGCAGCTTAGAGTCCAGAAGCACAGATACGCAGTATTTT.

This rearrangement joins TRBV3-1 (or the pseudogene TRBV3-2) to TRBJ1-1, with 8 bases fitting TRBD1. Germline V CDR1 and CDR2: LGHDT, YNNKEL (reference sequence). This CDR3 comprises 15 residues. V trimming: 4 bases; J trimming: 6 bases; junction bases outside the gene matches: 10. The CDR3 nucleotides are TGTGCCAGCAGCCTTCTAGGACAGGGAGGGTCTGAAGCTTTCTTT. Protein product: CASSLLGQGGSEAFF.

The DNA for the CDR3 is TGTGCCACCTCCGGCGGGTGGCAGCAAGAGACCCAGTACTTC. Its protein product is CATSGGWQQETQYF. This chain uses TRBV24-1 with TRBJ2-5; D perhaps matches TRBD2 (5 bases). With 9 bases removed from V and 2 bases from J, the gap between germline ends came to 15 bases. Germline-derived CDR1 and CDR2 are KGHDR and SFDVKD. The CDR3 is made up of 14 amino acids.

This rearrangement joins TRBV4-1 to TRBJ2-7; D may be TRBD2 (7 bases). There are 17 residues in the CDR3. Germline V CDR1 and CDR2: MGHRA, YSYEKL. Between the trimmed V and J ends, which lost 2 bases and 1 base, there was a span of 18 bases. In DNA, the CDR3 is TGCGCCAGCAGCCAAATCCCAGGCGGGGGCGGGTCCTACGAGCAGTACTTC. This sequence encodes CASSQIPGGGGSYEQYF.

The chain uses TRBV5-1 and TRBJ2-1, with 9 bases aligning to TRBD1. Trimming cost V 4 bases and J 7 bases; bases outside gene matches: 12. CDR1 and CDR2 (germline): SGHRS, YFSETQ. The CDR3 runs to 16 residues. CDR3: CASSPTPGQGDNEQFF. The CDR3 coding sequence is TGCGCCAGCAGCCCAACTCCGGGACAGGGCGATAATGAGCAGTTCTTC. Combining the CDR3 with reference TRBV5-1 and TRBJ2-1 gives the whole variable domain KAGVTQTPRYLIKTRGQQVTLSCSPISGHRSVSWYQQTPGQGLQFLFEYFSETQRNKGNFPGRFSGRQFSNSRSEMNVSTLELGDSALYLCASSPTPGQGDNEQFFGPGTRLTVL.

The genes are TRBV29-1 and TRBJ1-2; 9 bases align to TRBD1. V lost 2 bases, J lost 5 bases, and 9 bases stayed unmatched. The germline gives CDR1 SQVTM, CDR2 ANQGSEA. CDR3 length: 15 residues. In DNA, the CDR3 is TGCAGCGTTGAACACCTGGACAGGGGTCGGTATGGCTACACCTTC. Protein sequence: CSVEHLDRGRYGYTF.

J is TRBJ1-3 and V is TRBV6-7; 7 bases map to TRBD1. TRBV6-7 is an ORF, with its function uncertain. V was pared by 4 bases and J by 7 bases, with 7 bases of the junction left unmatched. The CDR3 spans 14 residues. CDR3 in amino acids: CASSSPTGTNTIYF. CDR3 nucleotides: TGTGCCAGCAGTTCCCCGACAGGGACGAACACCATATATTTT.

This chain joins TRBV19 and TRBJ1-4; 8 nucleotides line up with TRBD1. V lost 7 bases to trimming and J lost 4 bases; unmatched junction nucleotides: 8. CDR3 length: 15 residues. Per germline, CDR1 LNHDA and CDR2 SQIVND (reference sequence). This chain's CDR3 is CASKYDRGFNEKLFF. CDR3 in DNA: TGTGCCAGTAAATATGACAGGGGTTTTAATGAAAAACTGTTTTTT.

This clone was seen a few times. The identical CDR3 is also encoded by other nucleotide sequences in the sample. The J gene is TRBJ2-5, the V gene TRBV5-4, with D possibly TRBD1 on 5 matching bases. The V end was cut by 0 bases, the J end by 1 base, with 7 bases between. Per germline, CDR1 SGHNT and CDR2 YYREEE (reference sequence). CDR3 length: 14 residues. CDR3 nucleotide sequence: TGTGCCAGCAGCTTGGTAGGGGCCCAAGAGACCCAGTACTTC. Its protein is CASSLVGAQETQYF. The variable domain in full, completed from reference TRBV5-4 and TRBJ2-5, reads ETGVTQSPTHLIKTRGQQVTLRCSSQSGHNTVSWYQQALGQGPQFIFQYYREEENGRGNFPPRFSGLQFPNYSSELNVNALELDDSALYLCASSLVGAQETQYFGPGTRLLVL.

The chain couples TRBV3-1 (or the pseudogene TRBV3-2) to TRBJ2-3; D call uncertain. The CDR3 is 12 amino acids. The germline gives CDR1 LGHDT, CDR2 YNNKEL (reference sequence). V lost 0 bases and J 13 bases, leaving 11 bases between the germline ends. The CDR3 DNA follows: TGTGCCAGCAGCCAAGATAAACGCGTGGAGTATTTT. It encodes CASSQDKRVEYF.

The chain is built from TRBV12-5 and TRBJ2-5; D is possibly TRBD1 (8 bases). The CDR3 has 19 amino acids. V lost 0 bases, J lost 3 bases, and 23 bases lay in between. Germline V gives CDR1 LGHNT, CDR2 FRNRAP. The CDR3, as DNA: TGTGCTAGTGGTTTGGTACTATGGACGAACAGGGGGGGGAAAGAGACCCAGTACTTC. It specifies CASGLVLWTNRGGKETQYF.

The rearrangement uses TRBV27 and TRBJ1-2; no clear D gene. With 5 bases removed from V and 1 base from J, the gap between germline ends came to 14 bases. CDR1 and CDR2 (germline): MNHEY, SMNVEV (reference sequence). The CDR3 sequence is 15 residues long. The CDR3, as DNA: TGTGCCAGCAGTATCAGAGGGTCTCATAACTATGGCTACACCTTC. It yields the protein CASSIRGSHNYGYTF.

The rearrangement uses TRBV12-3 or TRBV12-4 and TRBJ1-2; possibly TRBD1 for D (6 bases). CDR3 length equals 13 residues. Trimming left V 3 bases short and J 3 bases short, with 8 bases between. CDR3 residues: CASSLAGDYGYTF. The CDR3 nucleotides read TGTGCCAGCAGTTTGGCAGGGGACTATGGCTACACCTTC.

The rearrangement links TRBV6-5 to TRBJ1-3, with 9 bases fitting TRBD1. Germline CDR1 reads MNHEY; CDR2 reads SVGAGI. This CDR3 is built from 15 residues. Germline trimming cut 7 bases from V and 4 bases from J; bases unmatched to any gene: 8. CDR3 nucleotides: TGTGCCAGCACTACAACAGGGGGCAAAGGAAACACCATATATTTT. Amino acid sequence: CASTTTGGKGNTIYF.

Worth noting for this clone: Compared with germline, one end of the junction differs, possibly owing to a read error. The V gene is TRBV2, the J gene TRBJ1-2; 8 nucleotides line up with TRBD1. Germline V gene lookup returns CDR1 SNHLY and CDR2 FYNNEI. The CDR3 loop spans 14 amino acids. CDR3 loop: CASSGSRQGPWRDF. The CDR3 nucleotides read TGTGCCAGCAGTGGCTCGAGACAGGGGCCCTGGAGGGATTTC. Full variable domain (rest looked up from reference TRBV2 and TRBJ1-2): EPEVTQTPSHQVTQMGQEVILRCVPISNHLYFYWYRQILGQKVEFLVSFYNNEISEKSEIFDDQFSVERPDGSNFTLKIRSTKLEDSAMYFCASSGSRQGPWRDFGSGTRLTVV.